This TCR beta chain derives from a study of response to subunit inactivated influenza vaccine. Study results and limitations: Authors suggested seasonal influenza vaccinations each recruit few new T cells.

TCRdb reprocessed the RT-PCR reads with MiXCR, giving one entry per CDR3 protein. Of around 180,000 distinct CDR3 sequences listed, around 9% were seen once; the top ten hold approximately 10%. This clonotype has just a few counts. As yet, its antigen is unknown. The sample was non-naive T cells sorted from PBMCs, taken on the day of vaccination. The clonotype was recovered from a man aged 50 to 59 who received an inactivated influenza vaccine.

The CDR3 bases are TGTGCCATCAGGGTAGCGGGGGGGACGAGCTCCTACAATGAGCAGTTCTTC. Translating it yields CAIRVAGGTSSYNEQFF. This rearrangement joins TRBV10-3 to TRBJ2-1; 11 bases line up with TRBD2. J was trimmed by 0 bases and V by 6 bases; bases with no gene match: 7. This CDR3 spans 17 amino acids. Germline CDR1 is ENHRY and CDR2 is SYGVKD.